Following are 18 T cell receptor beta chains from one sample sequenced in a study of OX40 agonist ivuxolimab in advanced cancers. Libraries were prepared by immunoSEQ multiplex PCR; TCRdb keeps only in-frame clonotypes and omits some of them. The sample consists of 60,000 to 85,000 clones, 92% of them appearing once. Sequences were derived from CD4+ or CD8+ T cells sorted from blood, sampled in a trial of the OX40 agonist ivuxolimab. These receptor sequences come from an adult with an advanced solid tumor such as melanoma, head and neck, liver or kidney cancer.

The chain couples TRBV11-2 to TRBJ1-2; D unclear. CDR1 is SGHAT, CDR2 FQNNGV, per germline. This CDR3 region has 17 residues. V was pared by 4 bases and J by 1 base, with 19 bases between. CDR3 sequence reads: CASSSNPAGVNNYGYTF. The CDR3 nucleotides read TGTGCCAGCAGCTCAAACCCCGCAGGAGTCAATAACTATGGCTACACCTTC.

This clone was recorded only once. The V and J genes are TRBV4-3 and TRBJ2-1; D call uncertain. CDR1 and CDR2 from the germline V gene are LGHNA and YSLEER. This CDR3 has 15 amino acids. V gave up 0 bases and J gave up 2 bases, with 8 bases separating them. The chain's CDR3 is CASSQEQMAYNEQFF. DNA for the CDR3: TGCGCCAGCAGCCAAGAGCAGATGGCCTACAATGAGCAGTTCTTC.

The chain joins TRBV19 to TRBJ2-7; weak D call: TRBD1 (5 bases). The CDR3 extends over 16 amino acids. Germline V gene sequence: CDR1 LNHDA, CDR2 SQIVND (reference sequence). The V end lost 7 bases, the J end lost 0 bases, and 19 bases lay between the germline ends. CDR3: CASTFSIGDSSYEQYF. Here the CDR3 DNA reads TGTGCCAGTACCTTCTCGATAGGCGACAGCTCCTACGAGCAGTACTTC.

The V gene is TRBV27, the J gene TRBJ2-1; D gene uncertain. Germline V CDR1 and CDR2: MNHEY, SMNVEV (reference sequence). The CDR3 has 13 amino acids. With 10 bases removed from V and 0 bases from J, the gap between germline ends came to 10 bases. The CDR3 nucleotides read TGTGCCATCGACTGGAGCTCCTACAATGAGCAGTTCTTC. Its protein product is CAIDWSSYNEQFF.

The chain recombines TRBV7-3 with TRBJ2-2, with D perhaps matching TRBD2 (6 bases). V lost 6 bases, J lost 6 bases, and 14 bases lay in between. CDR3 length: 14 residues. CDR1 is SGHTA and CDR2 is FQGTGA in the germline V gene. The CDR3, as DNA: TGTGCCAGCAGTTGGGGAGGAGGTGCCGGGGAGCTGTTTTTT. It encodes CASSWGGGAGELFF.

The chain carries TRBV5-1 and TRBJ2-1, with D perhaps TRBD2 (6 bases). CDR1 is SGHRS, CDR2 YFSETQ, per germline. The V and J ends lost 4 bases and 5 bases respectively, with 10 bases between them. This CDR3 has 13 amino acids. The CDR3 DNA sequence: TGCGCCAGCAGCCCCCGGGGGAACAATGAGCAGTTCTTC. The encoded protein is CASSPRGNNEQFF.

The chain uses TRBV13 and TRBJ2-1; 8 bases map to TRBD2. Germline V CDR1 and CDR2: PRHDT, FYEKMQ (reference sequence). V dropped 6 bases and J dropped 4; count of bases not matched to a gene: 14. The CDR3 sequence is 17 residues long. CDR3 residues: CASRRPLTSGKYNEQFF. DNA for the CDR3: TGTGCCAGCAGACGACCCCTAACTAGCGGAAAGTACAATGAGCAGTTCTTC.

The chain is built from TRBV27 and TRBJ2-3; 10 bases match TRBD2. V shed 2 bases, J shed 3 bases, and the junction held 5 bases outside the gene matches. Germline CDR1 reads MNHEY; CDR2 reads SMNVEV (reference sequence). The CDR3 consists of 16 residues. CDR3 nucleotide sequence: TGTGCCAGCAGTTTAACTAGCGGGGATGTAACAGATACGCAGTATTTT. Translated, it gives CASSLTSGDVTDTQYF.

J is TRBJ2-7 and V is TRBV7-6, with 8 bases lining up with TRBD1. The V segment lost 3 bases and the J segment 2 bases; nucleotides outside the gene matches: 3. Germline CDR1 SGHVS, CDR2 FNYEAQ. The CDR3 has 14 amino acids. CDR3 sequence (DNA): TGTGCCAGCAGCTTCAGGGGGCCCACCTACGAGCAGTACTTC. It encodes CASSFRGPTYEQYF.

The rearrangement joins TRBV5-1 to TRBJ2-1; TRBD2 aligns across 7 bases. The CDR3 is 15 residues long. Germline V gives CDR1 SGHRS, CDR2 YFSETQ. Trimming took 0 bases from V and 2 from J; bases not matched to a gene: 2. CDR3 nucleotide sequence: TGCGCCAGCAGCTTGGGCGGGGGAGCCTACAATGAGCAGTTCTTC. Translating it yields CASSLGGGAYNEQFF.

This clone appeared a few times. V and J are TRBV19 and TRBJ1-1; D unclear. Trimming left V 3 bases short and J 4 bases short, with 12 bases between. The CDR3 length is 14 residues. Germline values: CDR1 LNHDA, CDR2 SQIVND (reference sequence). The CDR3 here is CASSISGWGTEAFF. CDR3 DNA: TGTGCCAGTAGTATTTCGGGTTGGGGCACTGAAGCTTTCTTT. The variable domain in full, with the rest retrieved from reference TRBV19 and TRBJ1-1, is DGGITQSPKYLFRKEGQNVTLSCEQNLNHDAMYWYRQDPGQGLRLIYYSQIVNDFQKGDIAEGYSVSREKKESFPLTVTSAQKNPTAFYLCASSISGWGTEAFFGQGTRLTVV.

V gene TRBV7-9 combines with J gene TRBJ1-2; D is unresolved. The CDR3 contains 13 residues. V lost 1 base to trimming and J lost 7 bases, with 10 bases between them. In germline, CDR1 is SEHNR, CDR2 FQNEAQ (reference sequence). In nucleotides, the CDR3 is TGTGCCAGCAGCTTAGGAGGGTTGGGTGGCTACACCTTC. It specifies CASSLGGLGGYTF.

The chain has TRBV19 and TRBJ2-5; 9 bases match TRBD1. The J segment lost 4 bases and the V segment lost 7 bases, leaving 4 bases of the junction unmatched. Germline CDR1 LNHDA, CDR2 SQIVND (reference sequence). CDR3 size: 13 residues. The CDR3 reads CASTGTGRETQYF. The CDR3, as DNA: TGTGCCAGTACGGGGACAGGGAGAGAGACCCAGTACTTC.

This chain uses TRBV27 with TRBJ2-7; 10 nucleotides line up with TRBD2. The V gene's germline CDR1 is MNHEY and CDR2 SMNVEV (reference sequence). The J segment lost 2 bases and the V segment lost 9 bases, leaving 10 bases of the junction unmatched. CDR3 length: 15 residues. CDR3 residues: CASSLLAGVAYEQYF. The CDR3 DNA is TGTGCCAGTAGCCTTCTAGCGGGGGTGGCCTACGAGCAGTACTTC.

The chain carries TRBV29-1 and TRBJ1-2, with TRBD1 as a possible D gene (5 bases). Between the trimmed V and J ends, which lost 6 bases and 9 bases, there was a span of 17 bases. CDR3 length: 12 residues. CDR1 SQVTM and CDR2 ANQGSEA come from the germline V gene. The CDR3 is CSVKEVQGSYTF. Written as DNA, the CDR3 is TGCAGCGTCAAAGAGGTCCAGGGCAGCTACACCTTC.

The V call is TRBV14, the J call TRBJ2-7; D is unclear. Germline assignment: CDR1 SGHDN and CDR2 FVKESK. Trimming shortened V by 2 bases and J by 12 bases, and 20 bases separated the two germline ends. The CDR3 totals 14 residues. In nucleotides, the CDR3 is TGTGCCAGCAGCCAACCCCCGGATCTAACTCCAATGTACTTC. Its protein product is CASSQPPDLTPMYF.

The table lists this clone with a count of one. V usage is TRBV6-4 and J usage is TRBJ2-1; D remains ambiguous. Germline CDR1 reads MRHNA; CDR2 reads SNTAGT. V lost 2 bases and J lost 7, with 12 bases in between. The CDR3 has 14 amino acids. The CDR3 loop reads CASSDGTGWNEQFF. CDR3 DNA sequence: TGTGCCAGCAGTGACGGTACTGGGTGGAATGAGCAGTTCTTC.

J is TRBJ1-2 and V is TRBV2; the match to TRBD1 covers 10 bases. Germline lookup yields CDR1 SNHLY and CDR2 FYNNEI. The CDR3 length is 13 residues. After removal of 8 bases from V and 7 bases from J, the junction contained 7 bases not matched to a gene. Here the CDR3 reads CASARTGGFGYTF. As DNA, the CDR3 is TGTGCCAGCGCCAGGACAGGGGGTTTTGGCTACACCTTC.